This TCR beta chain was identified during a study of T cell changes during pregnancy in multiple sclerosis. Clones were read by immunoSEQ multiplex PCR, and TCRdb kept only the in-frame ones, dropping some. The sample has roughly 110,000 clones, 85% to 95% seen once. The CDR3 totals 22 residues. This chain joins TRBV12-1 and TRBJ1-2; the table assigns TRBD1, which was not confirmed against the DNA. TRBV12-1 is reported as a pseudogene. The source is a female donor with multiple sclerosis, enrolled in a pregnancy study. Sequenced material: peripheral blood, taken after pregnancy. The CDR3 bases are TGTGCCAGCAGCCCCATACATGCAAAGTTCGGGGACAGGGGGCGTTTGGAGGATGGCTACACCTTC. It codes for CASSPIHAKFGDRGRLEDGYTF.